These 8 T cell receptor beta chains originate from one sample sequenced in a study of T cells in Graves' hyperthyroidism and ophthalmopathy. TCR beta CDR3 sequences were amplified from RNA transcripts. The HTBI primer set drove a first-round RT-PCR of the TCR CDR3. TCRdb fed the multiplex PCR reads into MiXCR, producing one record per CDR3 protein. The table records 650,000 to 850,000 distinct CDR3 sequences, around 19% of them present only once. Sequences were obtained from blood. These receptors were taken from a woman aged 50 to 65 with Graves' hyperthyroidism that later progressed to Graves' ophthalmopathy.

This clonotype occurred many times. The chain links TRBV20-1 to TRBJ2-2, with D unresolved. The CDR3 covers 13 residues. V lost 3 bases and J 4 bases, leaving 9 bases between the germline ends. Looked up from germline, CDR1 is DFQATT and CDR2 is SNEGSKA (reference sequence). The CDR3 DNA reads TGCAGTGCTAGGCACAGCTTCACCGGGGAGCTGTTTTTT. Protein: CSARHSFTGELFF.

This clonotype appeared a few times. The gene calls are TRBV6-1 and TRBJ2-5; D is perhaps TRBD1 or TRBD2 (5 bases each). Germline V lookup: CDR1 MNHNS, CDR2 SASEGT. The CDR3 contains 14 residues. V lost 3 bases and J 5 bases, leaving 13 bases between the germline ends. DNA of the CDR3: TGTGCCAGCAGTGACCCGGGGCCCCACGAGACCCAGTACTTC. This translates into CASSDPGPHETQYF.

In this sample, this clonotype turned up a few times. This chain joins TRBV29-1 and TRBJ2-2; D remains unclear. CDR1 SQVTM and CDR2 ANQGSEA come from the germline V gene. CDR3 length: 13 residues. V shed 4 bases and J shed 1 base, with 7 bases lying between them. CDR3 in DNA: TGCAGCGTTGGACGGATGAACACCGGGGAGCTGTTTTTT. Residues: CSVGRMNTGELFF.

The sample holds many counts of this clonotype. CDR3 amino acids: CASSSTDRTGEKLFF. CDR3 bases: TGTGCCAGCAGCTCTACAGACAGGACGGGGGAAAAACTGTTTTTT. V gene TRBV7-9 combines with J gene TRBJ1-4; perhaps TRBD1 as D (6 bases). V gave up 4 bases and J gave up 8 bases, with 17 bases separating them. Per germline, CDR1 SEHNR and CDR2 FQNEAQ (reference sequence). The CDR3 is made up of 15 amino acids.

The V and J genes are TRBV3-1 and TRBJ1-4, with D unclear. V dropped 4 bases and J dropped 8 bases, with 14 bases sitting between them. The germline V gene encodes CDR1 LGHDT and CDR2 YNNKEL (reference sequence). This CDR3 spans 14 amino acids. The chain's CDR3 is CASSRSRSSEKLFF. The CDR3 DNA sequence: TGTGCCAGCAGCCGGTCCAGGTCTTCCGAAAAACTGTTTTTT.

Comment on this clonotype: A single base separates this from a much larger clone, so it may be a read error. The DNA for the CDR3 is TGTGCCAGCAGCCACAGCAGGGAACGAGAGACCCAGTACTTC. Protein product: CASSHSRERETQYF. The chain joins TRBV12-3 or TRBV12-4 to TRBJ2-5, with a possible D match to TRBD1 (5 bases). CDR3 length: 14 amino acids. Trimming removed 6 bases from V and 4 bases from J, with 15 bases in between.

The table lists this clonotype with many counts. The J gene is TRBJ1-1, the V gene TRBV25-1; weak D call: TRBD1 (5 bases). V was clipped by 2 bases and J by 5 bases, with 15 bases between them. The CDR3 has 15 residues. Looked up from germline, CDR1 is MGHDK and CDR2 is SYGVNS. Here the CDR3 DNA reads TGTGCCAGCAGTGAAAAGTACAGGCTGGGAACTGAAGCTTTCTTT. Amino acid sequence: CASSEKYRLGTEAFF.

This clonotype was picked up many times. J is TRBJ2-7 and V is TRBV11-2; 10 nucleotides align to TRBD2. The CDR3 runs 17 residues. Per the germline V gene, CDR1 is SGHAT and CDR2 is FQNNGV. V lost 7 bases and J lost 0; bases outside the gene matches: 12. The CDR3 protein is CASTRGYSGGSSYEQYF. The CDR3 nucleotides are TGTGCCAGCACCCGGGGCTATAGCGGGGGGAGCTCCTACGAGCAGTACTTC.